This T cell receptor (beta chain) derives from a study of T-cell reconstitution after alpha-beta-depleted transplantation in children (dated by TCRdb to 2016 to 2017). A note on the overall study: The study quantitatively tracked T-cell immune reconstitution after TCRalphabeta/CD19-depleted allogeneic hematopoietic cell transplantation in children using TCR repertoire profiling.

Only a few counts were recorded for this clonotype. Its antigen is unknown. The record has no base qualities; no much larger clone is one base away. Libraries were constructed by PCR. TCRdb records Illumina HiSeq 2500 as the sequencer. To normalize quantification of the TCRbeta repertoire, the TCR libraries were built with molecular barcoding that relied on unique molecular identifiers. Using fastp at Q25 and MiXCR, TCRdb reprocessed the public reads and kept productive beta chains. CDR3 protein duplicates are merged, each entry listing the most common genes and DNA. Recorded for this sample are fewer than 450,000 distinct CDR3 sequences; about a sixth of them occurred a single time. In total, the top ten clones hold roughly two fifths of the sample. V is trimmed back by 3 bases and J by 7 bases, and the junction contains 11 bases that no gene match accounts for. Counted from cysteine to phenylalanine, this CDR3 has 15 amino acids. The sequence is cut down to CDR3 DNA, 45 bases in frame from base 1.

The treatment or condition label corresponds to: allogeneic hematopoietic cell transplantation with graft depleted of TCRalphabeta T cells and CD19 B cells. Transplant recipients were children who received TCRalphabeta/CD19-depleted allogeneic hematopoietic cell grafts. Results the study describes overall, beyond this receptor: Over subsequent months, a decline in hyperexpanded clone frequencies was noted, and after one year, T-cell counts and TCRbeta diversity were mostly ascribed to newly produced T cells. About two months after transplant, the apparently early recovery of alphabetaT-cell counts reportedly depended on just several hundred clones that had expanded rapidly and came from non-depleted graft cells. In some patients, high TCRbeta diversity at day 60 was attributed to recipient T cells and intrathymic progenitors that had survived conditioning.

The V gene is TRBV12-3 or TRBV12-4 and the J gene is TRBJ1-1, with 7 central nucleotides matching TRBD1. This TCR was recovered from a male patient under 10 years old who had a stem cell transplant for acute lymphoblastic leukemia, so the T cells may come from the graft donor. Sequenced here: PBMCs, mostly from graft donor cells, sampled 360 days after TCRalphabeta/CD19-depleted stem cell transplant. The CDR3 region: CASSLRGVRGHEAFF. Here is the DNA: TGTGCCAGCAGTTTGAGGGGTGTGAGGGGGCATGAAGCTTTCTTT.